This TCR beta chain was captured in a study of T cell clonotyping in hematopoietic cell transplantation. TCRdb's table, derived via immunoSEQ multiplex PCR, lists solely in-frame clones and lacks some. The profile shows about 69,000 clones, just under 95% of them singletons. The CDR3 spans 17 residues. The V gene's germline CDR1 is SGHAT and CDR2 FQNNGV. V gave up 3 bases and J gave up 2 bases; unmatched junction bases: 6. The sequence was obtained from a man between 50 and 59 years old in good health. Some clones in this sample may be carry-over from other donors' samples. The specimen sequenced was peripheral blood mononuclear cells. The rearrangement uses TRBV11-2 and TRBJ2-7; TRBD2 aligns across 14 bases. As DNA, the CDR3 is TGTGCCAGCAGCTTCCGGACTAGCGGGGGGCCTCCCTACGAGCAGTACTTC. Its translation is CASSFRTSGGPPYEQYF.